These 32 T cell receptor beta chains were all obtained from the same sample, sequenced in a study of shared T cell receptors in the human thymus. Data came from immunoSEQ multiplex PCR; TCRdb stores just in-frame clones and leaves some out. Of approximately 730,000 clones listed, 70% to 90% are singletons. These data also formed part of another study, on human thymus T cells.

Sequences were obtained from thymocytes. Receptor source: a girl under three years old with a congenital heart defect.

The J gene is TRBJ1-2, the V gene TRBV11-2; a weak D match, TRBD1 (6 bases). Trimming pared 2 bases from V and 2 bases from J, leaving 18 bases between. This CDR3 contains 17 residues. Germline loops: CDR1 SGHAT, CDR2 FQNNGV. The CDR3 spells CASSLITPGHQNYGYTF. CDR3 nucleotide sequence: TGTGCCAGCAGCTTAATAACACCGGGACACCAAAACTATGGCTACACCTTC.

This clone occurred a few times. This CDR3 reads CASSYSGTLGELFF. The CDR3 nucleotides read TGTGCCAGCAGTTACTCCGGGACACTCGGGGAGCTGTTTTTT. The chain joins TRBV6-5 to TRBJ2-2, with D perhaps matching TRBD1 (6 bases). CDR3 length: 14 amino acids. The V gene's germline CDR1 is MNHEY and CDR2 SVGAGI. Trimming left V 0 bases short and J 7 bases short, with 9 bases between.

This chain connects TRBV4-3 to TRBJ1-4, with D tentatively TRBD1 (6 bases). Germline V gene sequence: CDR1 LGHNA, CDR2 YSLEER. V was shortened by 0 bases and J by 6 bases, with 11 bases between the two germline ends. The CDR3 contains 15 residues. Written as DNA, the CDR3 is TGCGCCAGCAGCCAAGATGCGACAGGTTATGAAAAACTGTTTTTT. It is translated as CASSQDATGYEKLFF.

The V call is TRBV19, the J call TRBJ1-2; D might be TRBD1 (5 bases). V gave up 7 bases and J gave up 3 bases, with 21 bases separating them. Germline V gives CDR1 LNHDA, CDR2 SQIVND (reference sequence). The CDR3 runs 16 residues. This CDR3 reads CASNNRKTAEYYGYTF. The CDR3 coding sequence is TGTGCCAGTAATAATAGAAAGACAGCTGAATACTATGGCTACACCTTC.

The gene calls are TRBV6-6 and TRBJ1-4; 8 bases map to TRBD1. The CDR3 runs 15 residues. CDR1 MNHNY and CDR2 SVGAGI come from the germline V gene (reference sequence). Germline trimming cut 3 bases from V and 8 bases from J; bases unmatched to any gene: 8. The CDR3, as DNA: TGTGCCAGCAGTTATGTGGACAGGGAGAAGGAAAAACTGTTTTTT. Translation: CASSYVDREKEKLFF.

This clone was observed a single time. The V call is TRBV7-9, the J call TRBJ1-2, with 9 bases identical to TRBD1. This CDR3 comprises 16 residues. Unmatched junction bases numbered 7, after V lost 4 bases and J lost 1 base. Germline values: CDR1 SEHNR, CDR2 FQNEAQ (reference sequence). CDR3 DNA sequence: TGTGCCAGCAGCTGGGACAGGGTTTCCATTAACTATGGCTACACCTTC. Protein product: CASSWDRVSINYGYTF.

This clone has more than one count but fewer than ten. The J gene is TRBJ2-1, the V gene TRBV15; possibly TRBD2 for D (6 bases). Germline V lookup: CDR1 LNHNV, CDR2 YYDKDF (reference sequence). This CDR3 region has 14 residues. Trimming took 5 bases from V and 6 from J, leaving 14 bases between them. Written as DNA, the CDR3 is TGTGCCACCAGCCCCCCGGGGGTTTGCAATGAGCAGTTCTTC. It specifies CATSPPGVCNEQFF.

The chain's CDR3 is CASSIRQGTVSYNSPLHF. The CDR3 region has the DNA TGTGCCAGTAGTATCCGACAGGGGACGGTTTCATATAATTCACCCCTCCACTTT. This chain uses TRBV19 with TRBJ1-6; 8 bases fit TRBD1. The V gene's germline CDR1 is LNHDA and CDR2 SQIVND (reference sequence). CDR3 length equals 18 residues. V dropped 3 bases and J dropped 4; count of bases not matched to a gene: 11.

This chain uses TRBV30 with TRBJ1-2; TRBD1 agrees at 8 bases. With 4 bases clipped from V and 2 bases from J, the junction kept 0 bases outside the gene matches. The CDR3 is 12 residues long. Germline CDR1 GTSNPN, CDR2 SVGIG (reference sequence). CDR3 amino acids: CAWTGGNYGYTF. DNA for the CDR3: TGTGCCTGGACAGGGGGCAACTATGGCTACACCTTC.

This chain connects TRBV11-2 to TRBJ1-2, with D hard to call. CDR3 length equals 13 residues. Germline CDR1 reads SGHAT; CDR2 reads FQNNGV. V was clipped by 3 bases and J by 0 bases, with 5 bases between them. For the CDR3, the DNA is TGTGCCAGCAGCTTGAGGACTAACTATGGCTACACCTTC. This translates into CASSLRTNYGYTF.

The CDR3 protein is CASQAGTGGRTQYF. CDR3 DNA: TGTGCCAGCCAGGCCGGGACAGGGGGCAGAACCCAGTACTTC. This chain uses TRBV6-1 with TRBJ2-5, with 12 bases identical to TRBD1. Germline lookup yields CDR1 MNHNS and CDR2 SASEGT. The CDR3 is 14 residues long. Trimming removed 8 bases from V and 8 bases from J; junction bases left unmatched: 9.

Only one count was recorded for this clone. The V gene is TRBV28, the J gene TRBJ1-2, with D maybe TRBD1 (6 bases). The CDR3 loop spans 14 amino acids. Germline V gene sequence: CDR1 MDHEN, CDR2 SYDVKM. Deletions cut 5 bases from V and 7 bases from J, with 17 bases between. This chain's CDR3 is CASSGDKRLGGYTF. The CDR3, as DNA: TGTGCCAGCAGTGGGGACAAGAGGCTGGGTGGCTACACCTTC.

CDR3 residues: CASSQDLGTGGYTF. The CDR3 region has the DNA TGCGCCAGCAGCCAAGATCTTGGGACAGGGGGCTACACCTTC. The chain couples TRBV4-1 to TRBJ1-2; 9 nucleotides align to TRBD1. This CDR3 spans 14 amino acids. Trimming removed 0 bases from V and 8 bases from J; junction bases left unmatched: 4. Germline loops: CDR1 MGHRA, CDR2 YSYEKL.

V usage is TRBV28 and J usage is TRBJ1-2, with D possibly being TRBD1 (6 bases). CDR1 and CDR2 from the germline V gene are MDHEN and SYDVKM. The CDR3 totals 16 residues. The ends were cut back, 2 bases at V and 2 bases at J, with 15 bases in the middle. The CDR3 protein is CASSLRSRGANYGYTF. The CDR3 DNA follows: TGTGCCAGCAGTTTACGGTCCAGGGGTGCGAACTATGGCTACACCTTC.

A note on this clone: Additional DNA sequences in this sample encode the identical CDR3. The CDR3 loop reads CASSPLNTEAFF. CDR3 nucleotide sequence: TGTGCCAGCAGCCCCTTGAACACTGAAGCTTTCTTT. This rearrangement joins TRBV9 to TRBJ1-1; no reliable D call. Trimming removed 4 bases from V and 0 bases from J, with 4 bases in between. CDR1 is SGDLS and CDR2 is YYNGEE in the germline V gene. This CDR3 has 12 amino acids.

This clone is a singleton in its sample. This chain connects TRBV6-5 to TRBJ1-4; D gene uncertain. Germline V gives CDR1 MNHEY, CDR2 SVGAGI. Deletions cut 4 bases from V and 7 bases from J, with 16 bases between. The CDR3 runs 15 residues. The CDR3 sequence is CASSSPRRGTEKLFF. CDR3 DNA sequence: TGTGCCAGCAGTTCCCCGAGGCGGGGAACTGAAAAACTGTTTTTT.

This chain joins TRBV14 and TRBJ1-2; a weak D match, TRBD1 (5 bases). The germline V and J ends were trimmed by 0 bases and 4 bases, with 15 bases remaining between them. CDR1 is SGHDN, CDR2 FVKESK, per germline. This CDR3 has 16 amino acids. The CDR3 coding sequence is TGTGCCAGCAGCCAAGATCGGAGGGGCAGTGTCTATGGCTACACCTTC. Translating gives CASSQDRRGSVYGYTF.

The chain joins TRBV19 to TRBJ2-1; 8 nucleotides agree with TRBD2. The germline gives CDR1 LNHDA, CDR2 SQIVND (reference sequence). The CDR3 spans 16 residues. V shed 4 bases and J 5 bases; nucleotides not matched to a gene: 10. The CDR3 protein is CASSTPPSGGHNEQFF. CDR3 in DNA: TGTGCCAGTAGTACGCCGCCCAGCGGGGGCCACAATGAGCAGTTCTTC.

This clone was picked up one time. This chain connects TRBV10-2 to TRBJ1-5; TRBD1 is a possible D gene (5 bases). The CDR3 length is 14 residues. V shed 8 bases and J shed 9 bases, with 20 bases lying between them. CDR1 is WSHSY and CDR2 is SAAADI in the germline V gene. CDR3 in DNA: TGCGCCAGCCGGTCCGGGACTGGGACTTGGCCCCAGCATTTT. This gives the protein CASRSGTGTWPQHF.

This chain connects TRBV5-5 to TRBJ1-1; a possible D gene is TRBD1 (6 bases). The CDR3 is 20 amino acids. Germline V gives CDR1 SGHKS, CDR2 YYEKEE (reference sequence). V was clipped by 0 bases and J by 9 bases, with 33 bases between them. CDR3 bases: TGTGCCAGCAGCTTGGCCAATAACGGCCGGGTCCACATGGACAGATGGAAAGCTTTCTTT. Its protein is CASSLANNGRVHMDRWKAFF. Full variable domain (rest looked up from reference TRBV5-5 and TRBJ1-1): DAGVTQSPTHLIKTRGQQVTLRCSPISGHKSVSWYQQVLGQGPQFIFQYYEKEERGRGNFPDRFSARQFPNYSSELNVNALLLGDSALYLCASSLANNGRVHMDRWKAFFGQGTRLTVV.

The chain recombines TRBV19 with TRBJ1-2; D is undetermined. The CDR3 length is 16 residues. Germline CDR1 reads LNHDA; CDR2 reads SQIVND (reference sequence). The V end was cut by 6 bases, the J end by 8 bases, with 25 bases between. CDR3 sequence (DNA): TGTGCCAGTAGCCAAACTCGCGCCCCTATACAGACGGGCTACACCTTC. It yields the protein CASSQTRAPIQTGYTF.

The chain couples TRBV4-3 to TRBJ2-7, with 7 bases aligning to TRBD2. CDR1 LGHNA and CDR2 YSLEER come from the germline V gene. This CDR3 contains 16 residues. Trimming cost V 0 bases and J 0 bases; bases outside gene matches: 5. As DNA, the CDR3 is TGCGCCAGCAGCCAAGATAGACGCGGGAGCTCCTACGAGCAGTACTTC. It encodes CASSQDRRGSSYEQYF.

V is TRBV11-2 and J is TRBJ2-5, with D perhaps TRBD2 (6 bases). This CDR3 has 16 amino acids. The germline V gene has CDR1 SGHAT and CDR2 FQNNGV. The V end was cut by 4 bases, the J end by 5 bases, with 20 bases between. The CDR3 DNA sequence: TGTGCCAGCAGCTCAGCTCGGGACTCCCCTGGGGAGACCCAGTACTTC. Its translation is CASSSARDSPGETQYF.

The chain recombines TRBV28 with TRBJ2-1; 10 nucleotides line up with TRBD2. V lost 6 bases, J lost 5 bases, and 10 bases stayed unmatched. Germline CDR1 is MDHEN and CDR2 is SYDVKM. This CDR3 has 16 amino acids. The CDR3 DNA sequence: TGTGCCAGCAGGCGGGCTAGCGGGGGACGCCACAATGAGCAGTTCTTC. Translation gives CASRRASGGRHNEQFF.

The V call is TRBV7-9, the J call TRBJ1-1; 7 bases align to TRBD1. Germline CDR1 reads SEHNR; CDR2 reads FQNEAQ (reference sequence). V shed 4 bases, J shed 1 base, and the junction held 3 bases outside the gene matches. This CDR3 has 14 amino acids. The CDR3 nucleotides read TGTGCCAGCAGCTCAACAGGGGAGAACACTGAAGCTTTCTTT. It translates to CASSSTGENTEAFF.

J is TRBJ2-1 and V is TRBV27; tentative D call: TRBD2 (6 bases). The CDR3 runs 15 residues. V gave up 1 base and J gave up 9 bases, with 16 bases separating them. Germline V gives CDR1 MNHEY, CDR2 SMNVEV (reference sequence). The CDR3 sequence is CASSLLGGRGGEQFF. Written as DNA, the CDR3 is TGTGCCAGCAGTTTATTGGGGGGAAGAGGTGGTGAGCAGTTCTTC.

The chain is built from TRBV19 and TRBJ2-3, with D tentatively TRBD2 (6 bases). This CDR3 is built from 16 residues. Germline values: CDR1 LNHDA, CDR2 SQIVND (reference sequence). V lost 6 bases and J lost 2, with 18 bases in between. Here the CDR3 reads CASSLFGGFFTDTQYF. The CDR3 DNA reads as TGTGCCAGTAGCCTTTTCGGGGGATTCTTCACAGATACGCAGTATTTT.

This sequence joins TRBV28 and TRBJ1-5; 7 nucleotides line up with TRBD1. Germline V gene sequence: CDR1 MDHEN, CDR2 SYDVKM. This CDR3 region has 16 residues. With V trimmed by 6 bases and J by 0 bases, 8 bases remained unmatched. Here the CDR3 DNA reads TGTGCCAGCAGCCCTACCCACAGGGGTAGCAATCAGCCCCAGCATTTT. It translates to CASSPTHRGSNQPQHF.

The chain links TRBV6-5 to TRBJ1-2, with D possibly being TRBD1 (6 bases). The CDR3 sequence is 14 residues long. Germline CDR1 and CDR2: MNHEY and SVGAGI. V lost 2 bases to trimming and J lost 2 bases, with 9 bases between them. Here the CDR3 DNA reads TGTGCCAGCAGTTACAGGACAGAGAACTATGGCTACACCTTC. Translating it yields CASSYRTENYGYTF.

The CDR3 DNA reads TGTGCCTGGCGTTTCGAACAGTTGAACACTGAAGCTTTCTTT. Translation gives CAWRFEQLNTEAFF. This rearrangement joins TRBV30 to TRBJ1-1, with no clear D. The V gene lost 5 bases and the J gene lost 0 bases, with 13 bases spanning the gap. CDR3 length: 14 residues. Germline V gene data show CDR1 as GTSNPN and CDR2 as SVGIG (reference sequence).

The V and J genes are TRBV2 and TRBJ2-1, with a weak D call TRBD2 (5 bases). Germline lookup yields CDR1 SNHLY and CDR2 FYNNEI. This CDR3 has 11 residues. The V end lost 4 bases, the J end lost 12 bases, and 10 bases lay between the germline ends. For the CDR3, the DNA is TGTGCCAGCAGTGCGGGATGGGGGCAGTTCTTC. Translating gives CASSAGWGQFF.

J is TRBJ2-1 and V is TRBV6-6, with 9 bases fitting TRBD2. V was clipped by 2 bases and J by 8 bases; unmatched bases: 7. CDR3 length equals 15 residues. Germline loops: CDR1 MNHNY, CDR2 SVGAGI (reference sequence). Here the CDR3 DNA reads TGTGCCAGCAGTTACGTGGGGCGGGGGGGATATGAGCAGTTCTTC. Translating it yields CASSYVGRGGYEQFF.